This T cell receptor beta chain was identified during a study of CD8+ T cells in alopecia areata. For the study at large: Treated patients took oral tofacitinib at 5 to 10 mg twice daily.

Whole-study findings and limits: Clonality was higher in lesional than normal scalp, especially in alopecia totalis/universalis. Scalp sample sequencing also detects resident alphabeta T cells of normal skin.

About this clone itself: The antigen is not known.

This CDR3 is 15 amino acids long. The V and J ends lost 4 bases and 5 bases respectively, with 18 bases between them. The germline V gene has CDR1 SGHRS and CDR2 YFSETQ. Reverse transcription of extracted RNA yielded cDNA, which provided the sequencing template. Clones were read by immunoSEQ multiplex PCR, and TCRdb kept only the in-frame ones, dropping some. The sample lists fewer than 200,000 clones; just under 60% were seen once. Here the sequenced sample was CD4+ T cells sorted from blood, taken at week 0. V and J are TRBV5-1 and TRBJ1-1; TRBD1 is a possible D gene (5 bases). This receptor was identified in a human donor with alopecia areata. The CDR3 sequence: CASSRGDGGGTEAFF. CDR3 in DNA: TGCGCCAGCAGCAGGGGCGACGGGGGAGGGACTGAAGCTTTCTTT.